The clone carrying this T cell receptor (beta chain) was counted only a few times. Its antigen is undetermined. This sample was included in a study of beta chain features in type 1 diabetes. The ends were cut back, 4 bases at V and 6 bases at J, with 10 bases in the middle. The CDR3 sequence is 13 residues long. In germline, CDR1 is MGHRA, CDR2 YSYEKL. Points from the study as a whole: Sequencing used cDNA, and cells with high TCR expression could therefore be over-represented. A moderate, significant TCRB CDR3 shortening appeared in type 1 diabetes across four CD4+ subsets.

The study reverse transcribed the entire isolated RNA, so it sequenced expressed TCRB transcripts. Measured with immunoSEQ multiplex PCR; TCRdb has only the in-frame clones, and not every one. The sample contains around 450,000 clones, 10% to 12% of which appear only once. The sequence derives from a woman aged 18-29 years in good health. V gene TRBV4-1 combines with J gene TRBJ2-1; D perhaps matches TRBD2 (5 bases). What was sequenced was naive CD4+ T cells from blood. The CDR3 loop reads CASSRILGNEQFF. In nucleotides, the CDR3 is TGCGCCAGCAGCCGCATACTAGGCAATGAGCAGTTCTTC.